The entry that follows covers one T cell receptor (beta chain) sequence. There is no known antigen for this receptor. Nothing much larger sits one base from this clone, and base qualities are not available. The CDR1 and CDR2 encoded by the germline V gene are MNHEY and SVGAGI. From its cysteine to its phenylalanine, the CDR3 spans 14 amino acids. CDR3 DNA is the only sequence kept; it has 42 bases, read in frame from the first base. Deletion took 6 bases off V and 2 bases off J, with a span of 10 bases between the germline ends. CD8 naive samples were obtained by positive selection for CCR7 among CD45RO-negative cells, yielding a CD45RA+CCR7+ population from which TemRA cells were excluded. The donors were healthy, HIV-negative adults who had no recently reported acute infections or vaccinations. Only Caucasian adults living in Nashville, Tennessee, USA were represented among the donors. Blood was collected by leukapheresis, and PBMCs were isolated by Ficoll-Histopaque density gradient centrifugation and then cryopreserved in liquid nitrogen vapor phase. Analytical flow cytometry was used to check the purity and quantity of every magnetically sorted T cell population. Each sorted fraction had its genomic DNA isolated and then quantified by UV absorbance on a Nanodrop 2000c.

The data derive from a study of shared clonotypes between healthy human individuals (dated by TCRdb to the early 2020s). Study-wide context: Two women and a few men aged 18 to 49 years were included in the cohort. Different laboratories and diverse techniques were used to prepare libraries and sequence TCR repertoires, to increase sequencing depth and limit assay-specific biases. To estimate repertoire size and how much clonotypes are shared between individuals, the study performed deep sequencing of blood TCR repertoires from roughly five healthy adults. Per donor, leukapheresis produced somewhere between about 0.94 and 9.5 billion PBMCs. For each donor, CD4 naive and CD4 memory were each given three plates, CD8 naive was given two plates, and CD8 memory was given one plate. What the study reported, not specific to this receptor: Rarefaction of sorted-subset datasets indicated incomplete sequencing despite the large sequencing depth. Naive subsets generally had larger estimated clonotype richness than memory subsets did. Across four donors, approximately 4.9% of naive CD4, approximately 4% of naive CD8, under 2.5% of memory CD4, and 0.4% of memory CD8 clonotypes were shared. Pairwise subsampling led to the expectation that sequencing depth would affect the degree of clonotype sharing among donors. Because the study included only a small number of donors, the genetic and exposure-history diversity represented was limited. Only blood was sampled, and tissue TCR repertoires likely differ from those in blood. Higher generation probabilities were observed for clonotypes shared by all four sorted-subset donors than for non-shared clonotypes.

Using the deep immunoSEQ assay, TCR CDR3 regions were amplified from genomic DNA by multiplex PCR. Extracted genomic DNA from each cell subset was distributed evenly across all wells of several immunoSEQ 96-well plates, and each plate was treated as a replicate. Each replicate PCR for sorted subsets received about 0.2 ug genomic DNA, equal to about 30,000 T cell genomes. Purified libraries were quantified with a Qubit 3.0 fluorometer, sized on a Bioanalyzer 2100, and re-quantified with the KAPA Library Quantification kit. Each immunoSEQ 96-well plate was sequenced on its own single-read 150-cycle Illumina NextSeq 550 flow cell. The study's processing was this. The immunoSEQ output contained only junctional sequences without quality scores, so filtering could not match that applied to full-length reads. Sequences were annotated with PyIR, a Python wrapper for IgBLAST v1.9, and V/J genes and CDR3 were assigned using IMGT germline references. Reads were removed for weak V/J assignments (E-value above 1e-6), missing CDR3, stop codons, out-of-frame junctions, or ambiguous translated residues. V3J clonotypes were defined as sequences sharing an identical inferred V gene, J gene, and CDR3 amino acid sequence. To compute the percentage overlap between repertoires, the number of shared unique clonotypes was divided by the size of the smaller repertoire. Richness of each repertoire was evaluated using RTK rarefaction, the Chao1 estimator, and Recon v2.1 estimates of unobserved clonotypes. OLGA was used to compute generation probabilities for all TCRbeta clonotypes that the gDNA method yielded from a handful of donors. In TCRdb, the immuneACCESS table is reduced to in-frame sequences with V and J assigned. These tables do not hold every clone; where another copy was compared, an unresolved V gene accounts for under half, and the others remain unexplained. The V and J calls and clone size come from that table; D and trimming were worked out from the DNA. Here the sample has around 2,000,000 clones; approximately 94% occur a single time. The leading ten clones occupy more than 0.9% of the sample.

This TCR came from a man aged 18 to 29 in good health. Rearrangement joined TRBV6-5 to TRBJ2-2, with no D gene named confidently. Input material: naive CD8+ T cells sorted from blood. The cell subset or site label for this specimen denotes: CD45RA+CCR7+. CDR3 protein: CASRTPLNTGELFF. The DNA sequence reads TGTGCCAGCAGAACCCCACTTAACACCGGGGAGCTGTTTTTT.